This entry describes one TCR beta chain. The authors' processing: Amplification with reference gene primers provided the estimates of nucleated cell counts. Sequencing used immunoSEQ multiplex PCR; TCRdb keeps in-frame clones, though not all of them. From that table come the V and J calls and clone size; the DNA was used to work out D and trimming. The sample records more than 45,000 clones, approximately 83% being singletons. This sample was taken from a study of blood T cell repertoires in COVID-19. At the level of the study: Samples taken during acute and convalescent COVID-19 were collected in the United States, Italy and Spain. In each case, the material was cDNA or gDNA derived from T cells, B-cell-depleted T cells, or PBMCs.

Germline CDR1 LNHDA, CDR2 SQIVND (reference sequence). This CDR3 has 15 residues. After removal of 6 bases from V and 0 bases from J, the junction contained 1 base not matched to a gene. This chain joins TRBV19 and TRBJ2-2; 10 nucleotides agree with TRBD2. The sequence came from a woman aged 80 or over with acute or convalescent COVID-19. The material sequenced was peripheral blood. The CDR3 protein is CASRTSGTNTGELFF. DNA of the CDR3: TGTGCCAGTAGAACTAGCGGGACGAACACCGGGGAGCTGTTTTTT.